The entry that follows covers one T cell receptor beta chain sequence. Method: immunoSEQ multiplex PCR; TCRdb's copy keeps in-frame clones and lacks some. This table holds about 190,000 clones, 90% to 95% found once. This record comes from a study of control samples from healthy donors and cancer patients. The junction had 6 bases not matched to a gene; V was cut back by 4 bases and J by 10 bases. This CDR3 region has 13 residues. The germline gives CDR1 SGHNT, CDR2 YYREEE (reference sequence). The TCR was taken from a man aged 18-30 years in good health. The chain combines TRBV5-4 with TRBJ1-4, with 8 bases aligning to TRBD1. Sample: blood. The CDR3 DNA follows: TGTGCCAGCAGCCCGGACAGGGATGGAAAACTGTTTTTT. Translated, it gives CASSPDRDGKLFF.